This entry lists 3 T cell receptor beta chains sequenced from one sample in a study of early T cells in non-severe SARS-CoV-2 infection. One entry per CDR3 protein, called by TCRdb with MiXCR from the 5' RACE reads. The sample consists of approximately 66,000 distinct CDR3 sequences, about 11% of them appearing once. Source: whole blood, taken at baseline. Receptors were obtained from an adult who was a healthcare worker with PCR-confirmed SARS-CoV-2 infection or an uninfected control (not recorded which). The donor label of this sample is uncertain.

This clonotype was seen at least ten times. The chain has TRBV14 and TRBJ2-1, with D hard to call. This CDR3 has 15 residues. CDR1 is SGHDN and CDR2 is FVKESK in the germline V gene. V lost 0 bases to trimming and J lost 6 bases, with 12 bases between them. CDR3 sequence: CASSQDYGRSNEQFF. CDR3 nucleotide sequence: TGTGCCAGCAGCCAAGATTATGGACGGAGCAATGAGCAGTTCTTC. Supplemented by reference TRBV14 and TRBJ2-1, the full variable domain reads EAGVTQFPSHSVIEKGQTVTLRCDPISGHDNLYWYRRVMGKEIKFLLHFVKESKQDESGMPNNRFLAERTGGTYSTLKVQPAELEDSGVYFCASSQDYGRSNEQFFGPGTRLTVL.

The V gene is TRBV5-4, the J gene TRBJ1-1; 8 nucleotides align to TRBD1. V lost 4 bases, J lost 7 bases, and 9 bases stayed unmatched. CDR3 size: 14 residues. Germline values: CDR1 SGHNT, CDR2 YYREEE (reference sequence). The CDR3 DNA reads TGTGCCAGCAGCGCGGACAGGGTCCCCTTTGAAGCTTTCTTT. Its protein product is CASSADRVPFEAFF.

This clonotype showed up just once. The chain couples TRBV18 to TRBJ1-2; 8 positions agree with TRBD1. The CDR3 runs to 13 residues. Looked up from germline, CDR1 is KGHSH and CDR2 is LQKENI. With 4 bases clipped from V and 6 bases from J, the junction kept 4 bases outside the gene matches. The DNA for the CDR3 is TGTGCCAGCTCACTCGGACAGGGTGATGGCTACACCTTC. It is translated as CASSLGQGDGYTF.